The 24 T cell receptor beta chains below all came from one sample that was sequenced in a study of shared clonotypes between healthy human individuals. Method: immunoSEQ multiplex PCR; TCRdb's copy keeps in-frame clones and lacks some. The table lists about 110,000 clones, roughly two thirds of them singletons. The sequencing sample was made of memory CD8+ T cells sorted from blood. This sample's subset: CD45RO+ cells pooled with CCR7-negative TemRA cells. The receptors were gathered from a woman younger than 45 in good health.

The chain couples TRBV6-1 to TRBJ1-1; D might be TRBD1 (5 bases). This CDR3 has 16 amino acids. Germline CDR1 and CDR2: MNHNS and SASEGT. Trimming cost V 2 bases and J 4 bases, with 17 bases left between them. The chain's CDR3 is CASSERCPGPCTEAFF. CDR3 DNA sequence: TGTGCCAGCAGTGAACGCTGCCCAGGGCCGTGCACTGAAGCTTTCTTT.

V and J are TRBV13 and TRBJ2-3; D possibly corresponds to TRBD1 (6 bases). Germline V gene sequence: CDR1 PRHDT, CDR2 FYEKMQ (reference sequence). This CDR3 contains 17 residues. Trimming took 5 bases from V and 0 from J, leaving 18 bases between them. The CDR3 is CASSSRRFRGSTDTQYF. For the CDR3, the DNA is TGTGCCAGCAGCAGTCGCCGCTTCAGGGGTAGCACAGATACGCAGTATTTT.

This clone was observed a handful of times. The gene calls are TRBV6-1 and TRBJ1-4; D not resolved. Trimming left V 4 bases short and J 8 bases short, with 11 bases between. CDR1 and CDR2 from the germline V gene are MNHNS and SASEGT. The CDR3 is made up of 13 amino acids. The CDR3 region is CASSAHAREKLFF. The CDR3 DNA follows: TGTGCCAGCAGTGCCCATGCGCGGGAAAAACTGTTTTTT.

V is TRBV10-1 and J is TRBJ2-5, with no clear D. In germline, CDR1 is WNHNN, CDR2 SYGVQD (reference sequence). The germline V and J ends were trimmed by 3 bases and 3 bases, with 14 bases remaining between them. This CDR3 spans 15 amino acids. The CDR3 bases are TGCGCCAGCAGTGATATCGGCTACTCAAAAGAGACCCAGTACTTC. This sequence encodes CASSDIGYSKETQYF.

The gene calls are TRBV27 and TRBJ1-5; D remains ambiguous. CDR3 size: 13 residues. Germline values: CDR1 MNHEY, CDR2 SMNVEV (reference sequence). The V end lost 0 bases, the J end lost 7 bases, and 7 bases lay between the germline ends. In nucleotides, the CDR3 is TGTGCCAGCAGTTTATCTGGGGTACAGCCCCAGCATTTT. This codes for CASSLSGVQPQHF.

The chain combines TRBV1 with TRBJ2-7; the table's D call of TRBD1 was not tested on the DNA. TRBV1 is listed as a pseudogene. The CDR3 has 15 amino acids. The chain's CDR3 is CTSSQGTGFSYEQYF. CDR3 sequence (DNA): TGCACCAGCAGCCAAGGGACAGGGTTTAGCTACGAGCAGTACTTC.

This chain connects TRBV4-1 to TRBJ2-5; D gene uncertain. From germline, CDR1 is MGHRA and CDR2 YSYEKL. Trimming stripped 2 bases from V and 1 base from J, with 5 bases between. There are 13 residues in the CDR3. For the CDR3, the DNA is TGCGCCAGCAGCCAATGGTCCCAAGAGACCCAGTACTTC. Amino acid sequence: CASSQWSQETQYF.

The chain links TRBV25-1 to TRBJ2-3; D may be TRBD2 (5 bases). The CDR3 length is 11 residues. V was cut by 6 bases and J by 7 bases, with 8 bases left in between. The germline CDR1 and CDR2 sequences are MGHDK and SYGVNS. CDR3 protein: CASRRENTQYF. DNA of the CDR3: TGTGCCAGCAGGAGGGAAAATACGCAGTATTTT.

The V gene is TRBV30, the J gene TRBJ1-1; D remains ambiguous. The CDR3 spans 12 residues. CDR1 and CDR2 from the germline V gene are GTSNPN and SVGIG (reference sequence). The V end lost 4 bases, the J end lost 1 base, and 7 bases lay between the germline ends. CDR3 in DNA: TGTGCCTGGACCACGGGGAACACTGAAGCTTTCTTT. It translates to CAWTTGNTEAFF.

About this clone: Other DNA sequences in this specimen translate into the identical CDR3. The rearrangement links TRBV7-9 to TRBJ1-5; 8 nucleotides agree with TRBD1. Losses at the gene ends were 5 bases for V and 2 bases for J; bases not matched to a gene: 5. Looked up from germline, CDR1 is SEHNR and CDR2 is FQNEAQ (reference sequence). The CDR3 length is 15 residues. This CDR3 reads CASSPQGAGNQPQHF. The DNA of the CDR3 is TGTGCCAGCAGCCCGCAGGGGGCTGGCAATCAGCCCCAGCATTTT.

V and J are TRBV5-6 and TRBJ2-3; 8 nucleotides line up with TRBD2. This CDR3 is 14 amino acids long. Looked up from germline, CDR1 is SGHDT and CDR2 is YYEEEE. After removal of 4 bases from V and 2 bases from J, the junction contained 3 bases not matched to a gene. The CDR3 protein is CASSISGTTDTQYF. DNA for the CDR3: TGTGCCAGCAGCATTAGCGGGACCACAGATACGCAGTATTTT.

With regard to this clone: A read error may explain this, as a much larger clone is one base away. This specimen includes other DNA sequences encoding the same CDR3. The chain couples TRBV27 to TRBJ2-2; no reliable D call. The CDR3 is 12 residues long. Germline CDR1 is MNHEY and CDR2 is SMNVEV (reference sequence). V lost 5 bases to trimming and J lost 4 bases, with 5 bases between them. The CDR3 DNA is TGTGCCAGCAGTCCACTCACCGGGGAGCTGTTTTTT. Protein product: CASSPLTGELFF.

CDR3 in amino acids: CASSIGTSVAYEQYF. The CDR3 bases are TGTGCCAGTAGTATCGGGACTAGCGTAGCCTACGAGCAGTACTTC. The rearrangement joins TRBV19 to TRBJ2-7, with 10 bases aligning to TRBD2. After removal of 3 bases from V and 2 bases from J, the junction contained 4 bases not matched to a gene. Germline CDR1 is LNHDA and CDR2 is SQIVND (reference sequence). The CDR3 runs to 15 residues.

CDR3 nucleotides: TGTGCCAGCAGCACGTTGGGGAATGAGCAGTTCTTC. Residues: CASSTLGNEQFF. The chain uses TRBV27 and TRBJ2-1; D call uncertain. V was trimmed by 6 bases and J by 7 bases, leaving 10 bases between them. The CDR3 length is 12 residues. From germline, CDR1 is MNHEY and CDR2 SMNVEV (reference sequence).

The genes are TRBV6-4 and TRBJ2-3, with 8 bases that match TRBD2. The CDR3 runs to 15 residues. Germline V CDR1 and CDR2: MRHNA, SNTAGT. J lost 2 bases, V lost 3 bases, and 4 bases had no gene match. CDR3 in amino acids: CASSETTSDTDTQYF. CDR3 coding DNA: TGTGCCAGCAGTGAAACGACTAGCGACACAGATACGCAGTATTTT.

The rearrangement uses TRBV18 and TRBJ1-1; 7 positions agree with TRBD1. Germline V CDR1 and CDR2: KGHSH, LQKENI. V was pared by 2 bases and J by 1 base, with 7 bases of the junction left unmatched. The length of the CDR3 is 16 residues. The CDR3 DNA follows: TGTGCCAGCTCACCATTCAGGGGGAAACCGAACACTGAAGCTTTCTTT. Translating gives CASSPFRGKPNTEAFF.

DNA of the CDR3: TGTGCCATCAGTGCGAACTTACTCGGGCTGGAGACCCAGTACTTC. The encoded protein is CAISANLLGLETQYF. The rearrangement links TRBV10-3 to TRBJ2-5; no reliable D call. Between the trimmed V and J ends, which lost 4 bases and 5 bases, there was a span of 17 bases. CDR1 is ENHRY and CDR2 is SYGVKD in the germline V gene. The CDR3 has 15 residues.

This chain uses TRBV28 with TRBJ2-7; D is perhaps TRBD1 or TRBD2 (5 bases each). V was shortened by 6 bases and J by 5 bases, with 20 bases between the two germline ends. CDR3 length: 15 amino acids. Germline V CDR1 and CDR2: MDHEN, SYDVKM. This chain's CDR3 is CASSLPQPGRHEQYF. CDR3 coding DNA: TGTGCCAGCAGCCTACCTCAGCCGGGACGCCACGAGCAGTACTTC.

The chain couples TRBV5-1 to TRBJ2-5; TRBD2 aligns across 11 bases. The CDR3 sequence is 15 residues long. The V gene end was trimmed by 2 bases and the J gene end by 3 bases; junction bases not matched to a gene: 3. Germline CDR1 SGHRS, CDR2 YFSETQ. The DNA of the CDR3 is TGCGCCAGCAGCTTACTAGCGGGAGAAAAAGAGACCCAGTACTTC. It yields the protein CASSLLAGEKETQYF.

DNA of the CDR3: TGTGCCAGCAGCTTCACGACCGGGACAGGGAGAAACACCATATATTTT. As protein: CASSFTTGTGRNTIYF. The chain links TRBV7-9 to TRBJ1-3; 9 bases fit TRBD1. Germline assignment: CDR1 SEHNR and CDR2 FQNEAQ (reference sequence). The CDR3 contains 16 residues. V was clipped by 3 bases and J by 5 bases; unmatched bases: 8.

This clone was seen only a few times. The V gene is TRBV19, the J gene TRBJ1-5; unclear D gene. Trimming cost V 6 bases and J 5 bases, with 8 bases left between them. This CDR3 is 12 amino acids long. Germline V CDR1 and CDR2: LNHDA, SQIVND (reference sequence). In nucleotides, the CDR3 is TGTGCCAGTAGCGGGATGGATCAGCCCCAGCATTTT. This codes for CASSGMDQPQHF.

The CDR3 spells CASSQSIEPSYEQYF. For the CDR3, the DNA is TGTGCCAGCAGCCAATCTATAGAACCCTCCTACGAGCAGTACTTC. The chain has TRBV7-7 and TRBJ2-7; D gene unclear. The V and J ends lost 5 bases and 0 bases respectively, with 14 bases between them. The length of the CDR3 is 15 residues. Germline values: CDR1 SSHAT, CDR2 FNYEAQ (reference sequence).

The chain is built from TRBV25-1 and TRBJ2-4; possible D gene TRBD2, 6 bases. The CDR3 covers 14 residues. Germline values: CDR1 MGHDK, CDR2 SYGVNS. V was cut by 4 bases and J by 0 bases, with 7 bases left in between. The CDR3 loop is CASSVGGAKNIQYF. CDR3 coding DNA: TGTGCCAGCAGTGTGGGAGGAGCCAAAAACATTCAGTACTTC.

The CDR3: CASSQAGASFEQYF. The CDR3 DNA follows: TGTGCCAGCAGCCAAGCGGGAGCTTCGTTCGAGCAGTACTTC. The chain carries TRBV14 and TRBJ2-5; weak D call: TRBD2 (6 bases). The DNA end lines up better with TRBJ2-7; the J call may be wrong. Germline CDR1 and CDR2: SGHDN and FVKESK. The CDR3 runs to 14 residues.